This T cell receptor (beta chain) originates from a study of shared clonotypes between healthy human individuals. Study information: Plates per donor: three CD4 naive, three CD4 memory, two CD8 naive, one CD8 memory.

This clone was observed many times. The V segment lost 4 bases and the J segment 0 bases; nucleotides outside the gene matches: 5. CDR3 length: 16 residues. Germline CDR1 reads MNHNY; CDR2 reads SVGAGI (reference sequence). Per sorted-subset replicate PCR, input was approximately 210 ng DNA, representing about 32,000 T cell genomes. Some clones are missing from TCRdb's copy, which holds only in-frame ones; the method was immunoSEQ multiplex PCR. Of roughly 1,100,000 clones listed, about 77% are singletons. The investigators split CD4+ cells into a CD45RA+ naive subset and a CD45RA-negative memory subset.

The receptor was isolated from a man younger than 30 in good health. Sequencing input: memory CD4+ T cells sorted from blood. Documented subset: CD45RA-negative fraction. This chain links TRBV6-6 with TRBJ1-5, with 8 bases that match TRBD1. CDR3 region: CASSFHRGGSNQPQHF. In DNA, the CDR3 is TGTGCCAGCAGTTTCCACAGGGGGGGTAGCAATCAGCCCCAGCATTTT.